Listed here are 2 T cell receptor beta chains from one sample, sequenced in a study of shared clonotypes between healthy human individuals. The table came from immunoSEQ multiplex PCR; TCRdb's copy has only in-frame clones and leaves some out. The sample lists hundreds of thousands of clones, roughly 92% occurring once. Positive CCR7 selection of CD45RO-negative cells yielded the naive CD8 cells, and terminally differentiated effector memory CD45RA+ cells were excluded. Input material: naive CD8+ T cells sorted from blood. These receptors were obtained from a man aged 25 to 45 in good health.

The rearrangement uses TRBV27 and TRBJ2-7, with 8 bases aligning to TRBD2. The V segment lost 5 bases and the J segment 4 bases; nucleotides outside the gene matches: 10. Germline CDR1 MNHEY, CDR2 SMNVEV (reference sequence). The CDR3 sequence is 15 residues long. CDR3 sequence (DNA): TGTGCCAGCAGTCCCTTCGCGGGAGGTGATTACGAGCAGTACTTC. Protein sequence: CASSPFAGGDYEQYF.

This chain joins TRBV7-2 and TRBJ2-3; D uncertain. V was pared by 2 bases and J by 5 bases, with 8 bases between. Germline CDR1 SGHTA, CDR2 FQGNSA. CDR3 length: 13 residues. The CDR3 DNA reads TGTGCCAGCAGCTTAACCCTCTTAGATACGCAGTATTTT. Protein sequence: CASSLTLLDTQYF. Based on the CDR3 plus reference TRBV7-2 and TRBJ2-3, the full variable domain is GAGVSQSPSNKVTEKGKDVELRCDPISGHTALYWYRQSLGQGLEFLIYFQGNSAPDKSGLPSDRFSAERTGGSVSTLTIQRTQQEDSAVYLCASSLTLLDTQYFGPGTRLTVL.